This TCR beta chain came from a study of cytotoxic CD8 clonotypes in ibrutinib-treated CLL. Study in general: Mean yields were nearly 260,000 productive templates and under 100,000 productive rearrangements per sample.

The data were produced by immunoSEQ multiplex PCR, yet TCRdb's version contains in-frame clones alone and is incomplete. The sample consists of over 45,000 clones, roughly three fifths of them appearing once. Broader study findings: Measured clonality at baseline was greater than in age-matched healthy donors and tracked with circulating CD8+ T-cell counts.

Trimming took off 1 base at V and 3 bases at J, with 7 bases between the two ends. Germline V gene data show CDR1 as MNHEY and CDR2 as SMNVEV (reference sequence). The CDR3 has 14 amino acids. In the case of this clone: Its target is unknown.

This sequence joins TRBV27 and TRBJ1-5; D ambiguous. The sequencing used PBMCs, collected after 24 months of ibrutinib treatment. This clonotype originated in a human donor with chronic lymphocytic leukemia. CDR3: CASSLFSNNQPQHF. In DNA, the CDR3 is TGTGCCAGCAGTTTATTTAGCAACAATCAGCCCCAGCATTTT.